What follows are 22 T cell receptor beta chains derived from one specimen sequenced in a study of T-cell memory formation after mild COVID-19 (dated by TCRdb to the early 2020s). Libraries were constructed by 5' RACE. Sequenced on an Illumina NovaSeq 6000. The public reads were reprocessed in TCRdb via fastp at Q25 and MiXCR, keeping in-frame beta chains. Here each entry gathers all rows of one CDR3 protein and keeps the most common genes and DNA. For this sample there are about 290,000 distinct CDR3 sequences; less than 20% appear just once. The top ten constitute about a fifth of the sample. Sequenced input: PBMCs or a T cell subset sorted from them (not recorded which). The receptors were sampled from a man younger than 35 who had mild COVID-19 (a few samples of this study predate the infection). The sample titles of this study are shuffled in the database, so cell type and time point are left out; the donor was told from shared clones.

In this sample, this clonotype turned up a few times. The chain carries TRBV7-6 and TRBJ2-7, with D perhaps matching TRBD1 (5 bases). Germline V gives CDR1 SGHVS, CDR2 FNYEAQ. The CDR3 is 13 residues long. Trimming left V 5 bases short and J 6 bases short, with 14 bases between. CDR3 DNA: TGTGCCAGCAGCCCACCGCAGGGAAGCGAGCAGTACTTC. Protein sequence: CASSPPQGSEQYF.

The CDR3 loop is CASSVAEWGPGGEQFF. CDR3 in DNA: TGTGCCAGCAGCGTAGCCGAGTGGGGGCCGGGAGGTGAGCAGTTCTTC. The chain uses TRBV9 and TRBJ2-1, with D possibly TRBD2 on 7 matching bases. The CDR3 totals 16 residues. From germline, CDR1 is SGDLS and CDR2 YYNGEE. Trimming removed 0 bases at V and 9 bases at J, with 19 bases between. The full variable domain, completed using reference TRBV9 and TRBJ2-1, is DSGVTQTPKHLITATGQRVTLRCSPRSGDLSVYWYQQSLDQGLQFLIQYYNGEERAKGNILERFSAQQFPDLHSELNLSSLELGDSALYFCASSVAEWGPGGEQFFGPGTRLTVL.

The V and J genes are TRBV21-1 and TRBJ2-1; TRBD2, as called in the table, went unchecked against the DNA. TRBV21-1 counts as a pseudogene. CDR3 length equals 17 residues. For the CDR3, the DNA is TGTGCCAGCAGCGCAAACCCGAGGACTAGCGGGTACAATGAGCAGTTCTTC. Amino acids: CASSANPRTSGYNEQFF.

CDR3 in amino acids: CASSQGEGPGQPQHF. DNA for the CDR3: TGTGCCAGCAGCCAGGGGGAGGGGCCCGGTCAGCCCCAGCATTTT. The chain links TRBV3-1 to TRBJ1-5; D is perhaps TRBD1 (5 bases). V lost 3 bases, J lost 6 bases, and 15 bases lay in between. Per germline, CDR1 LGHDT and CDR2 YNNKEL (reference sequence). This CDR3 spans 15 amino acids.

The rearrangement uses TRBV29-1 and TRBJ1-4, with TRBD1 matching 7 bases. CDR1 is SQVTM, CDR2 ANQGSEA, per germline. This CDR3 is built from 14 residues. V was clipped by 4 bases and J by 7 bases; unmatched bases: 9. The CDR3 protein is CSVAHGTEGEKLFF. CDR3 nucleotide sequence: TGCAGCGTTGCGCACGGGACAGAAGGTGAAAAACTGTTTTTT. Complete variable domain (other parts from reference TRBV29-1 and TRBJ1-4): SAVISQKPSRDICQRGTSLTIQCQVDSQVTMMFWYRQQPGQSLTLIATANQGSEATYESGFVIDKFPISRPNLTFSTLTVSNMSPEDSSIYLCSVAHGTEGEKLFFGSGTQLSVL.

This clonotype was seen a single time. This rearrangement joins TRBV5-1 to TRBJ2-5; D perhaps matches TRBD1 (6 bases). The CDR3 has 15 residues. In germline, CDR1 is SGHRS, CDR2 YFSETQ. V lost 2 bases, J lost 5 bases, and 16 bases lay in between. CDR3 bases: TGCGCCAGCAGCTTCCAACAGGGTCTAGCTGAGACCCAGTACTTC. As protein: CASSFQQGLAETQYF.

This clonotype was seen more than once but under ten times. V and J are TRBV5-1 and TRBJ1-1; D is possibly TRBD1 (6 bases). The V end was cut by 4 bases, the J end by 1 base, with 14 bases between. Germline CDR1 is SGHRS and CDR2 is YFSETQ. The CDR3 totals 15 residues. Here the CDR3 reads CASSNRAPSNTEAFF. The CDR3 DNA reads as TGCGCCAGCAGCAACAGGGCTCCCTCGAACACTGAAGCTTTCTTT.

The chain combines TRBV6-2 or TRBV6-3 with TRBJ2-1, with TRBD1 identical over 9 bases. There are 15 residues in the CDR3. CDR1 MNHEY and CDR2 SVGEGT come from the germline V gene. The ends lost 6 bases at V and 2 bases at J; junction bases unmatched: 5. The CDR3 sequence: CASRLTGGPYNEQFF. The CDR3 DNA sequence: TGTGCCAGCAGACTGACAGGGGGTCCCTACAATGAGCAGTTCTTC.

This clonotype was observed a handful of times. The CDR3 region has the DNA TGTGCCACACGTCTGGGCTATGAGCAGTTCTTC. Translated: CATRLGYEQFF. The genes are TRBV6-2 or TRBV6-3 and TRBJ2-1, with no clear D. The germline V gene encodes CDR1 MNHEY and CDR2 SVGEGT. V gave up 10 bases and J gave up 8 bases, with 12 bases separating them. This CDR3 has 11 residues.

This clonotype showed up just a few times. The CDR3 here is CAISESNGGQETQYF. CDR3 nucleotides: TGTGCCATCAGTGAGTCGAACGGCGGACAAGAGACCCAGTACTTC. V gene TRBV10-3 combines with J gene TRBJ2-5; D remains ambiguous. Trimming took off 0 bases at V and 2 bases at J, with 10 bases between the two ends. CDR3 size: 15 residues. The germline gives CDR1 ENHRY, CDR2 SYGVKD.

V is TRBV5-1 and J is TRBJ2-7; D ambiguous. Trimming shortened V by 4 bases and J by 9 bases, and 17 bases separated the two germline ends. The germline gives CDR1 SGHRS, CDR2 YFSETQ. This CDR3 has 13 amino acids. CDR3 residues: CASSLGRSWGQYF. The CDR3 region has the DNA TGCGCCAGCAGCCTCGGACGATCCTGGGGGCAGTACTTC. Variable domain in full (rest from reference TRBV5-1 and TRBJ2-7): KAGVTQTPRYLIKTRGQQVTLSCSPISGHRSVSWYQQTPGQGLQFLFEYFSETQRNKGNFPGRFSGRQFSNSRSEMNVSTLELGDSALYLCASSLGRSWGQYFGPGTRLTVT.

This sequence joins TRBV20-1 and TRBJ1-4; TRBD1 matches at 8 bases. J gave up 7 bases and V 4 bases, and 11 bases lay outside the gene matches. CDR1 is DFQATT and CDR2 is SNEGSKA in the germline V gene (reference sequence). The CDR3 runs to 15 residues. The CDR3 DNA reads as TGCAGTGCTATGGAATGGCAGGGGGCCGGTGAAAAACTGTTTTTT. Encoded protein: CSAMEWQGAGEKLFF.

The rearrangement links TRBV28 to TRBJ2-6, with 7 bases lining up with TRBD1. Germline loops: CDR1 MDHEN, CDR2 SYDVKM. The CDR3 contains 14 residues. Trimming cost V 10 bases and J 2 bases; bases outside gene matches: 5. The CDR3 reads CATLTGPGANVLTF. In nucleotides, the CDR3 is TGTGCCACGCTGACAGGGCCTGGGGCCAACGTCCTGACTTTC.

This rearrangement joins TRBV6-1 to TRBJ2-7; no definite D call. The V end was cut by 4 bases, the J end by 0 bases, with 7 bases between. Germline assignment: CDR1 MNHNS and CDR2 SASEGT. The CDR3 is made up of 13 amino acids. CDR3 nucleotides: TGTGCCAGCAGTGTAAGGGTCTCCTACGAGCAGTACTTC. Translating gives CASSVRVSYEQYF.

This clonotype occurred a few times. The chain uses TRBV12-3 or TRBV12-4 and TRBJ2-3; the D call may be TRBD1 or TRBD2 (6 bases each). V was cut by 7 bases and J by 6 bases, with 11 bases left in between. This CDR3 is 12 amino acids long. CDR3 in DNA: TGTGCCAGCAAACCGGGGGCCGATACGCAGTATTTT. Its translation is CASKPGADTQYF.

The genes are TRBV19 and TRBJ1-2; no clear D gene. The CDR3 has 13 amino acids. The V gene's germline CDR1 is LNHDA and CDR2 SQIVND (reference sequence). V was shortened by 4 bases and J by 3 bases, with 9 bases between the two germline ends. The DNA of the CDR3 is TGTGCCAGTAGTACAAGGGTGTACTATGGCTACACCTTC. This translates into CASSTRVYYGYTF.

The chain recombines TRBV7-2 with TRBJ2-5; TRBD2 is a possible D gene (7 bases). The CDR3 covers 16 residues. V was clipped by 3 bases and J by 5 bases, with 19 bases between them. Germline CDR1 is SGHTA and CDR2 is FQGNSA. CDR3 amino acids: CASSFQAGHLGETQYF. CDR3 coding DNA: TGTGCCAGCAGCTTCCAAGCGGGACACCTGGGGGAGACCCAGTACTTC.

This chain joins TRBV27 and TRBJ1-2; D unclear. Deletions cut 5 bases from V and 4 bases from J, with 11 bases between. The CDR3 is made up of 13 amino acids. Germline-derived CDR1 and CDR2 are MNHEY and SMNVEV (reference sequence). DNA of the CDR3: TGTGCCAGCAGTCCGACCATAACCTATGGCTACACCTTC. Residues: CASSPTITYGYTF.

This clonotype was found many times. V gene TRBV5-5 combines with J gene TRBJ2-1; no firm D call. The germline CDR1 and CDR2 sequences are SGHKS and YYEKEE (reference sequence). Trimming left V 5 bases short and J 0 bases short, with 9 bases between. The CDR3 consists of 14 residues. The CDR3 coding sequence is TGTGCCAGCAGGACCTTCAGCTCCTACAATGAGCAGTTCTTC. Amino acids: CASRTFSSYNEQFF.

The chain employs TRBV10-3 and TRBJ1-1; D might be TRBD1 (6 bases). Trimming took off 9 bases at V and 1 base at J, with 6 bases between the two ends. The germline gives CDR1 ENHRY, CDR2 SYGVKD. There are 11 residues in the CDR3. CDR3 nucleotides: TGTGCCATACAGGGGAACACTGAAGCTTTCTTT. Its translation is CAIQGNTEAFF.

In its sample, this clonotype was seen a few times. This rearrangement joins TRBV4-1 to TRBJ1-2; D is ambiguous. This CDR3 is built from 17 residues. CDR1 is MGHRA, CDR2 YSYEKL, per germline. V was cut by 0 bases and J by 8 bases, with 22 bases left in between. The CDR3 DNA follows: TGCGCCAGCAGCCAAGATCGAGTAGGCCTCGAGGGATTAGGCTACACCTTC. Encoded protein: CASSQDRVGLEGLGYTF.

There are a few counts of this clonotype. J is TRBJ2-5 and V is TRBV12-3 or TRBV12-4; D uncertain. This CDR3 region has 13 residues. V shed 6 bases and J shed 5 bases, with 13 bases lying between them. In nucleotides, the CDR3 is TGTGCCAGCAGCCACATATCTCGGGAGACCCAGTACTTC. It is translated as CASSHISRETQYF.